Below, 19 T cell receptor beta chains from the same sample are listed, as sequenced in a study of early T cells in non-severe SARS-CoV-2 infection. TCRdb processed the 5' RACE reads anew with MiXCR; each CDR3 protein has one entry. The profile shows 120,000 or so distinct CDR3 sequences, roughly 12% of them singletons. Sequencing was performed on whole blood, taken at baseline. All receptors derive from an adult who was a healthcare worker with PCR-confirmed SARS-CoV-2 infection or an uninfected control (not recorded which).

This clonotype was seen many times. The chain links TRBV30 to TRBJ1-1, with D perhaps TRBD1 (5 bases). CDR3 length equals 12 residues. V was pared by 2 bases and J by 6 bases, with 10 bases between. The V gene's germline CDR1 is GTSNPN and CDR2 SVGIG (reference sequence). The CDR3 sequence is CAWSLGGAEAFF. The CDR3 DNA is TGTGCCTGGAGTTTAGGAGGGGCTGAAGCTTTCTTT.

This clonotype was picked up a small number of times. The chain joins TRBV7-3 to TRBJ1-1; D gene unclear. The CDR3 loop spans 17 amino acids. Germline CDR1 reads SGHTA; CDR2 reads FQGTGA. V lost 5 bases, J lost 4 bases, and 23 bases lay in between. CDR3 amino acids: CASSPLWVASATTEAFF. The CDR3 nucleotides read TGTGCCAGCAGCCCTCTCTGGGTTGCGTCTGCCACCACTGAAGCTTTCTTT.

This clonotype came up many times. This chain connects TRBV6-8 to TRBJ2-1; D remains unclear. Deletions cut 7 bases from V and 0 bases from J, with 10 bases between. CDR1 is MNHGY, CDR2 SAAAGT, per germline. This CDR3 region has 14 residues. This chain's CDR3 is CASNFSNSYNEQFF. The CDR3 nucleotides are TGTGCCAGCAATTTTTCGAACTCCTACAATGAGCAGTTCTTC.

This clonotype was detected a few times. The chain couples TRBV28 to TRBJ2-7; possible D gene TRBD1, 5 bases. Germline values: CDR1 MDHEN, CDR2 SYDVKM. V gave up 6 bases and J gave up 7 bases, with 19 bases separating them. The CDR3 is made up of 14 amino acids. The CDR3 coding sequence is TGTGCCAGCAGACCGCAGGGCCTCGAGCGAGAGCAGTACTTC. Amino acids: CASRPQGLEREQYF.

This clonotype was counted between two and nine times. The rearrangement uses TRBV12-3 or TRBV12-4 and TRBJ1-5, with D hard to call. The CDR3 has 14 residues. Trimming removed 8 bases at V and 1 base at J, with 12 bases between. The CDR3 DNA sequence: TGTGCCAGCGCCTTAGCGGGGAGCAATCAGCCCCAGCATTTT. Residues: CASALAGSNQPQHF.

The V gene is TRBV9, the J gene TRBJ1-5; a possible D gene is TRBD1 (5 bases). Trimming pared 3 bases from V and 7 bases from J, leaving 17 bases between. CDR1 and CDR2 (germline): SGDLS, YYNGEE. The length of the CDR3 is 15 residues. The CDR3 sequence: CASSAGSGINQPQHF. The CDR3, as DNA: TGTGCCAGCAGCGCCGGATCAGGGATCAACCAGCCCCAGCATTTT. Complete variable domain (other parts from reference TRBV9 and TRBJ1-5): DSGVTQTPKHLITATGQRVTLRCSPRSGDLSVYWYQQSLDQGLQFLIQYYNGEERAKGNILERFSAQQFPDLHSELNLSSLELGDSALYFCASSAGSGINQPQHFGDGTRLSIL.

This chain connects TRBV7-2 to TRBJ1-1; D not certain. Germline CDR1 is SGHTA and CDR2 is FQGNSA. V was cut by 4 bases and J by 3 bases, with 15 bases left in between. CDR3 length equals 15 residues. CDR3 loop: CASSSSVISHTEAFF. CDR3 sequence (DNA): TGTGCCAGCAGCTCATCAGTGATATCTCACACTGAAGCTTTCTTT.

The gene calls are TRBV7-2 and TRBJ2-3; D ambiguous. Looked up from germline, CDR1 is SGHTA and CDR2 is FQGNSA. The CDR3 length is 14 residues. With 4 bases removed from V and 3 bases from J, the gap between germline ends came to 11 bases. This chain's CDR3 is CASSYRWSTDTQYF. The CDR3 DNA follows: TGTGCCAGCAGCTACCGTTGGTCAACAGATACGCAGTATTTT.

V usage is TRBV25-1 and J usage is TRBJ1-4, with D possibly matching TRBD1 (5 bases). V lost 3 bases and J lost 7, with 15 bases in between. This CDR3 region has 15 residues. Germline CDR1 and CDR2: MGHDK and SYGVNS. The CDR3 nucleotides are TGTGCCAGCAGTGAGGGATCCGGACAAGGTGAAAAACTGTTTTTT. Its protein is CASSEGSGQGEKLFF.

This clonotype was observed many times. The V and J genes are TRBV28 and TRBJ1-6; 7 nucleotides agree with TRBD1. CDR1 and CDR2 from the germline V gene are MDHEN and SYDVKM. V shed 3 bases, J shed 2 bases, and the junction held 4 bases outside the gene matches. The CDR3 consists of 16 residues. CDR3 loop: CASSFQGVTYNSPLHF. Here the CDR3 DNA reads TGTGCCAGCAGTTTCCAGGGGGTCACCTATAATTCACCCCTCCACTTT.

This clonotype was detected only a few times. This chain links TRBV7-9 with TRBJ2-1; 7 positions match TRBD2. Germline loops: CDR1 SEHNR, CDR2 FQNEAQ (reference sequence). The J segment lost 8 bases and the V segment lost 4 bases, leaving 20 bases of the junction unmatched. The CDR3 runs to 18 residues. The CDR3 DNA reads TGTGCCAGCAGCTCGGCCCTTGGGTTAGGGGACTACTTTGATGAGCAGTTCTTC. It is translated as CASSSALGLGDYFDEQFF.

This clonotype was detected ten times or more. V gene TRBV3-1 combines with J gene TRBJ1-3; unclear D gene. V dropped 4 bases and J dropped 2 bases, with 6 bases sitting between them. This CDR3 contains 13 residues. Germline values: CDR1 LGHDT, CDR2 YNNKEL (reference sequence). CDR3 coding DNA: TGTGCCAGCAGCCTCTACACTGGAAACACCATATATTTT. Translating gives CASSLYTGNTIYF.

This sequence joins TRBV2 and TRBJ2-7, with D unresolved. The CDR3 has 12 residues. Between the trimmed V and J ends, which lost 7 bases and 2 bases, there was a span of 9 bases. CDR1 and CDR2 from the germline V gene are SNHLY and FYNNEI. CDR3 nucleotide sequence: TGTGCCAGCAACGGGTTTGCCTACGAGCAGTACTTC. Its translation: CASNGFAYEQYF.

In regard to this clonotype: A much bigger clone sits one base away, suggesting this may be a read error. The CDR3 reads CANSPTGAGNQPQHF. The DNA of the CDR3 is TGTGCCAACAGCCCGACAGGGGCCGGCAATCAGCCCCAGCATTTT. The chain has TRBV7-9 and TRBJ1-5; 8 nucleotides align to TRBD1. The CDR3 is made up of 15 amino acids. Germline CDR1 and CDR2: SEHNR and FQNEAQ (reference sequence).

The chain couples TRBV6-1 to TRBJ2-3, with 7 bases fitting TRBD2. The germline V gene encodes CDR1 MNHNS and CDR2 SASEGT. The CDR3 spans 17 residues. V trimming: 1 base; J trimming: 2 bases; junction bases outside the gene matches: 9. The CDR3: CASSEEAAAGVTDTQYF. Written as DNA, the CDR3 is TGTGCCAGCAGTGAAGAGGCAGCTGCGGGAGTCACAGATACGCAGTATTTT.

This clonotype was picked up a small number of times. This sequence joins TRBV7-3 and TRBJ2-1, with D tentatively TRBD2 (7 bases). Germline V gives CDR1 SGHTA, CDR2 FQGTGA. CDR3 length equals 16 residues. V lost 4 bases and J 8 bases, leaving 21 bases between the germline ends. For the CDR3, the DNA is TGTGCCAGCAGCTCGTACGCGGGGGCTATCGGCGATGAGCAGTTCTTC. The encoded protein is CASSSYAGAIGDEQFF.

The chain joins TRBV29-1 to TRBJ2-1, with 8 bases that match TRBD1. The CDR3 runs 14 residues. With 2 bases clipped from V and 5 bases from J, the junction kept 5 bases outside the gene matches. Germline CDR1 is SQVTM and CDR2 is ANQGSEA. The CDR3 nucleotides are TGCAGCGTTGAACGCAGGGGGCCGGACAATGAGCAGTTCTTC. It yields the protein CSVERRGPDNEQFF.

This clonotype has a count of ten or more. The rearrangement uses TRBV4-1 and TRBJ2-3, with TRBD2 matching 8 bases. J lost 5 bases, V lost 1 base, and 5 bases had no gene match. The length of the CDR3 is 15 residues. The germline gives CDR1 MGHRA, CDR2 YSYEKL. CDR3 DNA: TGCGCCAGCAGCCAAGCGCCAGCGGGGGTAGATACGCAGTATTTT. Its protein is CASSQAPAGVDTQYF.

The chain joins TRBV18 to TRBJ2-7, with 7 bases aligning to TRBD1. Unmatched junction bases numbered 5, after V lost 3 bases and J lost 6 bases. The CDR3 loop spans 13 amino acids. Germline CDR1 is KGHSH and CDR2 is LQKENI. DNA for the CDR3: TGTGCCAGCTCACCCTACGACAGGGCCGAGCAGTACTTC. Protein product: CASSPYDRAEQYF.